These T cell receptor beta chains were read from a single sample in a study of T cells in Graves' hyperthyroidism and ophthalmopathy. TCRdb reanalysed the multiplex PCR reads using MiXCR and keeps one entry per CDR3 protein. The table lists fewer than 750,000 distinct CDR3 sequences, around 46% of them singletons. Sequencing was performed on peripheral blood or thyroid tissue (not recorded which). The receptors shown here come from a woman between 18 and 29 years old with Graves' hyperthyroidism. Both conserved end residues are part of each CDR3. D genes are given only for firm matches. For some rows the clone size is stated as once, few or many, or as a class when expanded; others skip it.

D gene,clone size,V gene,CDR3 length,J gene,CDR3 DNA,CDR3 protein
.,many,TRBV10-3,14,TRBJ1-3,TGTGCCATCAGTGAGATGCCAATTGGAAACACCATATATTTT,CAISEMPIGNTIYF
TRBD2,.,TRBV20-1,13,TRBJ2-5,TGCAGTGCTAGCGGCCGGGCGGGAGGGACCCAGTACTTC,CSASGRAGGTQYF
TRBD1,.,TRBV20-1,13,TRBJ1-1,TGCAGTGCTACCAAAGACAGGGTAACTGAAGCTTTCTTT,CSATKDRVTEAFF
TRBD1,once,TRBV2,15,TRBJ1-6,TGTGCCAGCAGCCAAGACAGGGGTAGTGGTTCACCCCTCCACTTT,CASSQDRGSGSPLHF
TRBD1,.,TRBV15,15,TRBJ2-7,TGTGCCACCAGCGGAGGACAGGGGACGGGCTACGAGCAGTACTTC,CATSGGQGTGYEQYF
TRBD2,.,TRBV7-9,15,TRBJ2-6,TGTGCCAGCAGCTATAGCGGGGCTGGGGCCAGCGTCCTGACTTTC,CASSYSGAGASVLTF
.,.,TRBV27,15,TRBJ1-6,TGTGCCAGCAGTTTATTGGTTGGGTTGAATTCACCCCTCCACTTT,CASSLLVGLNSPLHF
.,.,TRBV12-3/TRBV12-4,14,TRBJ2-7,TGTGCCAGCAGTCTCCACCGGCAGGATGACGAGCAGTACTTC,CASSLHRQDDEQYF
.,.,TRBV6-5,14,TRBJ2-7,TGTGCCAGCAGTTCGACGGATTCACCCTACGAGCAGTACTTC,CASSSTDSPYEQYF
.,.,TRBV4-1,14,TRBJ1-5,TGCGCCAGCAGCCGCCGACTAGCGGAAGAGACCCAGCATTTT,CASSRRLAEETQHF
TRBD1,many,TRBV7-7,13,TRBJ2-5,TGTGCCAGCAGCTCCGACAGGGAAGGGACCCAGTACTTC,CASSSDREGTQYF
.,.,TRBV7-2,14,TRBJ2-7,TGTGCCAGCAGCTTAGGGTCGGAGTACAATGAGCAGTACTTC,CASSLGSEYNEQYF
TRBD2,many,TRBV7-2,17,TRBJ2-5,TGTGCCAGCAGCTTAGAGTTGACTAGCGGAGTGCAAGAGACCCAGTACTTC,CASSLELTSGVQETQYF
.,many,TRBV9,15,TRBJ1-5,TGTGCCAGCAGACAAGCCGGGGGGGCTAACCAGCCCCAGCATTTT,CASRQAGGANQPQHF
.,.,TRBV6-1,13,TRBJ1-5,TGTGCCAGCAGTGGCAGACCAATCCAGCCCCAGCATTTT,CASSGRPIQPQHF
.,many,TRBV7-6,13,TRBJ2-7,TGTGCCAGCAGTAACGGTCAGGGCTACGAGCAGTACTTC,CASSNGQGYEQYF
TRBD1,.,TRBV2,10,TRBJ1-2,TGTGCCGACAGGGAAGATGGCTACACCTTC,CADREDGYTF
.,.,TRBV7-6,15,TRBJ2-5,TGTGCCAGCAGCTTAATGCAGGGGACCCAAGAGACCCAGTACTTC,CASSLMQGTQETQYF
.,.,TRBV27,15,TRBJ2-7,TGTGCCAGCAGTTTCGTTGGGATCCCCTCCTACGAGCAGTACTTC,CASSFVGIPSYEQYF
.,.,TRBV15,14,TRBJ1-1,TGTGCCACCAGCAGGCCAGCGGGGAACACTGAAGCTTTCTTT,CATSRPAGNTEAFF
.,few,TRBV20-1,12,TRBJ1-2,TGCAGTGCCGAGACACCCTCCGGTGGCTACACCTTC,CSAETPSGGYTF
.,.,TRBV11-1,18,TRBJ1-1,TGTGCCAGCAGCCACGTGGACCGGGACCTCGGATACGACACTGAAGCTTTCTTT,CASSHVDRDLGYDTEAFF
TRBD1,many,TRBV18,14,TRBJ2-5,TGTGCCAGCTCATCTTCAGGGGGCTTTGAGACCCAGTACTTC,CASSSSGGFETQYF
TRBD2,many,TRBV7-3,14,TRBJ2-5,TGTGCCAGCAGCTCCGGGCTGGGGGGGGAGACCCAGTACTTC,CASSSGLGGETQYF
TRBD1,.,TRBV13,14,TRBJ2-5,TGTGCCAGCAGCGACCGACAGGGTTTAAAGACCCAGTACTTC,CASSDRQGLKTQYF
TRBD1,many,TRBV2,16,TRBJ1-1,TGTGCCACCTCCCGGGGGACAGGGAGAATGAACACTGAAGCTTTCTTT,CATSRGTGRMNTEAFF
TRBD1,.,TRBV2,13,TRBJ1-2,TGTGCTAGCTCGGGACAGGGGGCAGGAGGCTACACCTTC,CASSGQGAGGYTF
.,many,TRBV4-1,15,TRBJ1-3,TGCGCCAGCAGCCAAGAAGGGGTAGCGGGAAACACCATATATTTT,CASSQEGVAGNTIYF
TRBD1,.,TRBV10-3,15,TRBJ1-6,TGTGCCATCAGTGCAGCAGGGGGCTATAATTCACCCCTCCACTTT,CAISAAGGYNSPLHF
TRBD2,.,TRBV19,14,TRBJ2-2,TGTGCCAGTATTCGGACTAGCGGGAGTAGGGAGCTGTTTTTT,CASIRTSGSRELFF
.,many,TRBV7-8,14,TRBJ2-2,TGTGCCAGCACCGGCGCTCAAGGAACCGGGGAGCTGTTTTTT,CASTGAQGTGELFF
TRBD1,.,TRBV6-6,13,TRBJ2-7,TGTGCCAGCAGTTACCAGGGGGCGGGTGAGCAGTACTTC,CASSYQGAGEQYF
.,many,TRBV6-1,15,TRBJ1-1,TGTGCCAGCAGTGAGATGGGCCCTCTGAACACTGAAGCTTTCTTT,CASSEMGPLNTEAFF
.,.,TRBV24-1,17,TRBJ2-2,TGTGCCACCAGTGACCCGGCTAGCAGCCCTGACACCGGGGAGCTGTTTTTT,CATSDPASSPDTGELFF
.,.,TRBV9,17,TRBJ1-1,TGTGCCAGCAGCGCCAGCAGTGAGAGTTCGGGACAAACTGAAGCTTTCTTT,CASSASSESSGQTEAFF
.,many,TRBV2,13,TRBJ2-5,TGTGCCAGCAGGGGACTCCCGGGCGAGACCCAGTACTTC,CASRGLPGETQYF
TRBD2,.,TRBV5-4,16,TRBJ2-7,TGTGCCAGCAGCCACATTGAAGGACTAGCGGCCTACGAGCAGTACTTC,CASSHIEGLAAYEQYF
TRBD1,.,TRBV19,13,TRBJ2-3,TGTGCCAGTGGACAGGGGTTGGCAGATACGCAGTATTTT,CASGQGLADTQYF
.,.,TRBV6-5,15,TRBJ2-2,TGTGCCAGCAGCTTAATCAGGGAAAACACCGGGGAGCTGTTTTTT,CASSLIRENTGELFF